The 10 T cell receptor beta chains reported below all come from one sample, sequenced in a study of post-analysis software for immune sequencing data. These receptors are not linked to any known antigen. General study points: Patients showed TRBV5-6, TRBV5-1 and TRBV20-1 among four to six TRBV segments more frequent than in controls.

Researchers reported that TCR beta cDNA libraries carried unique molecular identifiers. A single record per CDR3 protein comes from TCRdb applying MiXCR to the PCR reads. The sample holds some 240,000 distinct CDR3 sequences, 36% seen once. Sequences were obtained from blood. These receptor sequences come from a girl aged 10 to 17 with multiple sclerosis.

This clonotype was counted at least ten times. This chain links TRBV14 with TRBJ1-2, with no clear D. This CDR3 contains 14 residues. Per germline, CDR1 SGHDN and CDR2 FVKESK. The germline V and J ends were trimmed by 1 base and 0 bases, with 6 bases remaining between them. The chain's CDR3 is CASSQGVANYGYTF. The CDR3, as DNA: TGTGCCAGCAGCCAAGGCGTAGCTAACTATGGCTACACCTTC.

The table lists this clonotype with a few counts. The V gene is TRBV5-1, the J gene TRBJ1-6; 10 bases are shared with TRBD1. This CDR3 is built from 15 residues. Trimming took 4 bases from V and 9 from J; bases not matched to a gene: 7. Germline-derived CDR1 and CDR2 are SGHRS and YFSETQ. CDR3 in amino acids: CASSPQGQGTSPLHF. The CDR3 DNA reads TGCGCCAGCAGCCCTCAGGGACAGGGGACTTCACCCCTCCACTTT. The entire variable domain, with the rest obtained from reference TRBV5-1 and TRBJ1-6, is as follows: KAGVTQTPRYLIKTRGQQVTLSCSPISGHRSVSWYQQTPGQGLQFLFEYFSETQRNKGNFPGRFSGRQFSNSRSEMNVSTLELGDSALYLCASSPQGQGTSPLHFGNGTRLTVT.

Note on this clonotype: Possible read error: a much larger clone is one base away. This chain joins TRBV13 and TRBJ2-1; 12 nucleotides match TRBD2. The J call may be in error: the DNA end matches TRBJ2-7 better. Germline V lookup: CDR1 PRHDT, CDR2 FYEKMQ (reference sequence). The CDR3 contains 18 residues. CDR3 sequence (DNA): TGTGCCAGCAGCTTAGAACTAGCGGGGGGCAGCTCCTACAATGAGCAGTACTTC. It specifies CASSLELAGGSSYNEQYF.

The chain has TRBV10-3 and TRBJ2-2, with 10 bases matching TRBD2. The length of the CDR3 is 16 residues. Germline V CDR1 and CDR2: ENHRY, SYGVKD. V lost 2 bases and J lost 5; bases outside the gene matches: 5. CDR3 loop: CAISEPGLAITGELFF. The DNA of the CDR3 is TGTGCCATCAGTGAGCCGGGACTAGCGATAACCGGGGAGCTGTTTTTT.

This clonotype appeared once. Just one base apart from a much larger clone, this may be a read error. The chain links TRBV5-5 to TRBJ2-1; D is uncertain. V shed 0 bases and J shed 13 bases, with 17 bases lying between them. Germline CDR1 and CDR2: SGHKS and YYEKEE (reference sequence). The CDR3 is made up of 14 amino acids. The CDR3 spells CASSLDMSTETQFF. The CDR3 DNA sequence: TGTGCCAGCAGCTTGGATATGAGTACGGAGACCCAGTTCTTC.

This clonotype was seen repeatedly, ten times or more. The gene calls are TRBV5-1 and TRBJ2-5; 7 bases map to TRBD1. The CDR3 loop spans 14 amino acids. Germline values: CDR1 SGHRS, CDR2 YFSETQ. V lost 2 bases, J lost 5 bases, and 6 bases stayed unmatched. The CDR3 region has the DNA TGCGCCAGCAGCTTAAGAGGGGGCAGGGAGACCCAGTACTTC. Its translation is CASSLRGGRETQYF.

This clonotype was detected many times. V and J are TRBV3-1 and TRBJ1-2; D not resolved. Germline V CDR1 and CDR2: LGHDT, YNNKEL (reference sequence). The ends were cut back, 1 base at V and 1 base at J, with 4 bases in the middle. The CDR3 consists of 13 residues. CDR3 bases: TGTGCCAGCAGCCAAGTCAGTAACTATGGCTACACCTTC. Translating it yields CASSQVSNYGYTF.

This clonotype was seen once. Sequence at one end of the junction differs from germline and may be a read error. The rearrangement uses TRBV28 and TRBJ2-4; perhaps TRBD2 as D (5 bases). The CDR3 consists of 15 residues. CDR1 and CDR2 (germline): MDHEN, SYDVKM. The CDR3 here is CASGYYWEAKNIQYF. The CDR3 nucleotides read TGCGCCAGCGGATATTATTGGGAAGCCAAAAACATTCAGTACTTC.

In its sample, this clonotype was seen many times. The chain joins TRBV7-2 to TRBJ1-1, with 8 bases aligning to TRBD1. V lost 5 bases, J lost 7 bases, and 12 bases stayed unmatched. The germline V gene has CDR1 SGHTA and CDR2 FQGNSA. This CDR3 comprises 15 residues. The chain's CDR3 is CASSPRTGGIGEAFF. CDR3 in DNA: TGTGCCAGCAGCCCACGAACAGGGGGGATTGGTGAAGCTTTCTTT. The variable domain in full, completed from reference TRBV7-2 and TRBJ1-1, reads GAGVSQSPSNKVTEKGKDVELRCDPISGHTALYWYRQSLGQGLEFLIYFQGNSAPDKSGLPSDRFSAERTGGSVSTLTIQRTQQEDSAVYLCASSPRTGGIGEAFFGQGTRLTVV.

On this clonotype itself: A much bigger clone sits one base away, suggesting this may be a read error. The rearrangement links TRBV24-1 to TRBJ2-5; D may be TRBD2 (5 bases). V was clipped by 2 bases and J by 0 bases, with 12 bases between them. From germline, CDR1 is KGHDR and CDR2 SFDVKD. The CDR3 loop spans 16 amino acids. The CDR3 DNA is TGTGCCACCAGTGATTCCGGAGAGGACTACCAAGAGACCCAGTACTTC. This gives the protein CATSDSGEDYQETQYF.